This T cell receptor (beta chain) is drawn from a study of cytomegalovirus exposure and HLA in healthy donors. Study-level findings and limits: Later on, an analysis found that several of the most significant clusters appeared to be linked to common viral pathogens, which included parvovirus B19. Across all donors, roughly uniform sequencing depth was an assumption of the presence/absence analyses.

Amplification used 60 Vbeta primers and 13 Jbeta primers. Clones were read by immunoSEQ multiplex PCR, and TCRdb kept only the in-frame ones, dropping some. The sample contains around 94,000 clones, over 60% of which appear only once. The CDR3 extends over 13 amino acids. V lost 5 bases, J lost 8 bases, and 4 bases stayed unmatched. Germline V CDR1 and CDR2: MNHNY, SVGAGI (reference sequence). This clone was detected only a few times. Its antigen remains unidentified. The chain couples TRBV6-6 to TRBJ1-4, with 8 nucleotides matching TRBD1. This sequence originates from a woman aged 40 to 50 in good health and CMV-seropositive. Sequencing was done on a sample of PBMCs. CDR3 region: CASSDRGREKLFF. In DNA form, the CDR3 reads TGTGCCAGCAGTGACAGGGGTCGGGAAAAACTGTTTTTT.